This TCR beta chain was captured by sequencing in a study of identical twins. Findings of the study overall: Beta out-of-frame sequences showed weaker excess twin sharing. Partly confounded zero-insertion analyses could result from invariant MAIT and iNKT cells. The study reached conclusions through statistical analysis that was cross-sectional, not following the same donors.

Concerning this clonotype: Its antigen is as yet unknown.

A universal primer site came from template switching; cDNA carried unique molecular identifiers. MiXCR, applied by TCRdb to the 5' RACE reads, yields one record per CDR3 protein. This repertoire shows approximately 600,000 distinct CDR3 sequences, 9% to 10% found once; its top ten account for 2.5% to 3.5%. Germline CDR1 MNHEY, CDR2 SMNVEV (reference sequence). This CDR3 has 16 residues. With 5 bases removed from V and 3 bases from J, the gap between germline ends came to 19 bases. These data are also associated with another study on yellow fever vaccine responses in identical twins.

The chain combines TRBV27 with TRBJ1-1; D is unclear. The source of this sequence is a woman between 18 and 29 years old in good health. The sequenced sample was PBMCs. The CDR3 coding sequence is TGTGCCAGCAGTCCAGCGCGCCACCCCGAGTACACTGAAGCTTTCTTT. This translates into CASSPARHPEYTEAFF.